This TCR beta chain was sequenced for a study of Ad26.COV2.S vaccination and SARS-CoV-2 variants. TCRdb's copy holds only in-frame clones and misses some; the assay was immunoSEQ multiplex PCR. Here the sample spans 360,000 or so clones, about 89% being singletons. CDR3 size: 17 residues. Germline V gene lookup returns CDR1 MDHEN and CDR2 SYDVKM. V lost 2 bases and J 2 bases, leaving 13 bases between the germline ends. Documented treatment: 19 received Ad26.COV2.S at low or high dose, single or two shots; roughly 5 received placebo; per-sample allocation not given. Vaccine and placebo recipients were sampled on day 63 after the first injection.

Sequencing used peripheral blood, obtained in a trial of Ad26.COV2.S vaccine versus placebo. This sequence originates from a person aged 18 to 59 who received the Ad26.COV2.S COVID-19 vaccine or a placebo. This chain links TRBV28 with TRBJ2-6, with a tentative D call TRBD1 (6 bases). The CDR3 nucleotides are TGTGCCAGCAGTTTAAGGCAGGGGAACCCTGGGGCCAACGTCCTGACTTTC. Amino acids: CASSLRQGNPGANVLTF.